Listed here are 26 T cell receptor beta chains from one sample, sequenced in a study of cytomegalovirus exposure and HLA in healthy donors. The PCR employed 60 Vbeta primers together with 13 Jbeta primers. The repertoire was sequenced with immunoSEQ multiplex PCR; TCRdb's copy has only in-frame clones and lacks some. This table has 75,000 to 100,000 clones, 65% to 75% appearing once. Sequenced input: PBMCs. The receptors come from a female donor in good health and CMV-seropositive.

V gene TRBV30 combines with J gene TRBJ2-3; 13 positions match TRBD2. This CDR3 is built from 13 residues. Germline CDR1 reads GTSNPN; CDR2 reads SVGIG (reference sequence). Germline trimming cut 0 bases from V and 12 bases from J; bases unmatched to any gene: 3. The CDR3 loop reads CAWSVLAGGVQYF. The CDR3 nucleotides read TGTGCCTGGAGTGTACTAGCGGGGGGGGTTCAGTATTTT. Looking up the rest from reference TRBV30 and TRBJ2-3 gives the full variable domain: SQTIHQWPATLVQPVGSPLSLECTVEGTSNPNLYWYRQAAGRGLQLLFYSVGIGQISSEVPQNLSASRPQDRQFILSSKKLLLSDSGFYLCAWSVLAGGVQYFGPGTRLTVL.

The chain is built from TRBV28 and TRBJ2-3; tentatively, D is TRBD2 (6 bases). Germline assignment: CDR1 MDHEN and CDR2 SYDVKM. Trimming stripped 7 bases from V and 3 bases from J, with 20 bases between. This CDR3 region has 16 residues. The CDR3 nucleotides read TGTGCCAGCATCCCGACGCGCGGGGTGCTTACAGATACGCAGTATTTT. Translated: CASIPTRGVLTDTQYF.

This clone was counted only a few times. V and J are TRBV11-2 and TRBJ2-7, with TRBD2 matching 11 bases. CDR3 length: 16 amino acids. Germline trimming cut 4 bases from V and 3 bases from J; bases unmatched to any gene: 8. The germline V gene has CDR1 SGHAT and CDR2 FQNNGV. CDR3 coding DNA: TGTGCCAGCAGCTCTAGGCGGGGGACTAGCGGCTACGAGCAGTACTTC. Residues: CASSSRRGTSGYEQYF.

The chain recombines TRBV9 with TRBJ2-2; perhaps TRBD2 as D (5 bases). The CDR3 spans 12 residues. Per the germline V gene, CDR1 is SGDLS and CDR2 is YYNGEE. V dropped 0 bases and J dropped 8 bases, with 5 bases sitting between them. In nucleotides, the CDR3 is TGTGCCAGCAGCGTAGGAGGGGGGGAGCTGTTTTTT. Its translation is CASSVGGGELFF.

V and J are TRBV9 and TRBJ2-7, with D perhaps matching TRBD1 (6 bases). Germline assignment: CDR1 SGDLS and CDR2 YYNGEE. The CDR3 has 14 amino acids. The ends were cut back, 2 bases at V and 2 bases at J, with 11 bases in the middle. CDR3 protein: CASSVTGNPYEQYF. As DNA, the CDR3 is TGTGCCAGCAGCGTCACAGGGAACCCCTACGAGCAGTACTTC.

This chain uses TRBV5-6 with TRBJ1-2, with D perhaps TRBD1 (6 bases). Germline V gene lookup returns CDR1 SGHDT and CDR2 YYEEEE. This CDR3 has 16 amino acids. V lost 1 base and J lost 8, with 21 bases in between. The CDR3 DNA follows: TGTGCCAGCAGCTTGAGGACCAGGGGCGCGGGGGACGGCTACACCTTC. The encoded protein is CASSLRTRGAGDGYTF.

This clone was seen a few times. The rearrangement uses TRBV4-3 and TRBJ2-6; tentative D call: TRBD1 (5 bases). There are 17 residues in the CDR3. The V gene lost 0 bases and the J gene lost 1 base, with 10 bases spanning the gap. Germline CDR1 is LGHNA and CDR2 is YSLEER. The CDR3 nucleotides are TGCGCCAGCAGCCAAGACCCGGCAGGGTCTGGGGCCAACGTCCTGACTTTC. It yields the protein CASSQDPAGSGANVLTF.

This rearrangement joins TRBV7-8 to TRBJ2-3; 11 nucleotides match TRBD2. J was trimmed by 5 bases and V by 3 bases; bases with no gene match: 1. The CDR3 is made up of 14 amino acids. CDR1 is SGHVS and CDR2 is FQNEAQ in the germline V gene. CDR3 in amino acids: CASSFGLAGDTQYF. CDR3 nucleotides: TGTGCCAGCAGCTTTGGACTAGCGGGAGATACGCAGTATTTT.

V gene TRBV11-2 combines with J gene TRBJ2-7; 8 positions match TRBD2. CDR3 length: 16 residues. J lost 3 bases, V lost 4 bases, and 11 bases had no gene match. The germline CDR1 and CDR2 sequences are SGHAT and FQNNGV. Here the CDR3 reads CASSSGGAGAFYEQYF. The DNA of the CDR3 is TGTGCCAGCAGCTCGGGGGGAGCGGGAGCGTTCTACGAGCAGTACTTC.

The chain is built from TRBV7-2 and TRBJ2-7; TRBD1 matches at 9 bases. The CDR3 loop spans 13 amino acids. CDR1 is SGHTA and CDR2 is FQGNSA in the germline V gene. V trimming: 5 bases; J trimming: 5 bases; junction bases outside the gene matches: 4. DNA of the CDR3: TGTGCCAGCAGCGAGGACAGGGGTGACGAGCAGTACTTC. This encodes CASSEDRGDEQYF.

The V gene is TRBV9, the J gene TRBJ2-2; TRBD2 matches at 10 bases. V was clipped by 4 bases and J by 6 bases; unmatched bases: 3. The CDR3 sequence is 14 residues long. Germline V gives CDR1 SGDLS, CDR2 YYNGEE. The CDR3 reads CASSPGLAPGELFF. CDR3 bases: TGTGCCAGCAGCCCGGGACTAGCGCCCGGGGAGCTGTTTTTT.

The chain employs TRBV4-2 and TRBJ2-7; a possible D gene is TRBD2 (6 bases). V shed 5 bases and J shed 6 bases, with 17 bases lying between them. The germline V gene encodes CDR1 LGHNA and CDR2 YNFKEQ. This CDR3 has 14 residues. CDR3 amino acids: CASSSDPRRAEQYF. As DNA, the CDR3 is TGTGCCAGCAGCTCGGACCCTCGGAGGGCCGAGCAGTACTTC.

This chain links TRBV29-1 with TRBJ2-1; perhaps TRBD2 as D (5 bases). The V gene lost 5 bases and the J gene lost 7 bases, with 6 bases spanning the gap. This CDR3 is built from 10 residues. Germline V CDR1 and CDR2: SQVTM, ANQGSEA. The CDR3 is CSVRGNEQFF. CDR3 nucleotide sequence: TGCAGCGTTCGGGGAAATGAGCAGTTCTTC.

This clone was detected only a few times. This chain joins TRBV2 and TRBJ1-3; TRBD1 matches 9 bases. The length of the CDR3 is 14 residues. CDR1 and CDR2 from the germline V gene are SNHLY and FYNNEI. J lost 2 bases, V lost 5 bases, and 1 base had no gene match. The CDR3 reads CASSRTGAGNTIYF. The DNA of the CDR3 is TGTGCCAGCAGTCGGACAGGGGCTGGAAACACCATATATTTT.

The chain recombines TRBV6-5 with TRBJ1-2; D is possibly TRBD1 (5 bases). The CDR3 sequence is 14 residues long. Trimming took 4 bases from V and 2 from J, leaving 11 bases between them. The germline V gene encodes CDR1 MNHEY and CDR2 SVGAGI. CDR3 in DNA: TGTGCCAGCAGTTCCTCTTGGACAAACTATGGCTACACCTTC. Its protein is CASSSSWTNYGYTF.

This clone was observed a handful of times. The chain carries TRBV7-2 and TRBJ1-2; 11 bases map to TRBD1. This CDR3 is 14 amino acids long. After removal of 5 bases from V and 8 bases from J, the junction contained 7 bases not matched to a gene. The germline gives CDR1 SGHTA, CDR2 FQGNSA. The CDR3, as DNA: TGTGCCAGCAGCACCTGGACAGGGGGCAAAGGCTACACCTTC. This sequence encodes CASSTWTGGKGYTF. Using reference TRBV7-2 and TRBJ1-2 for the parts outside the CDR3, the full variable domain is GAGVSQSPSNKVTEKGKDVELRCDPISGHTALYWYRQSLGQGLEFLIYFQGNSAPDKSGLPSDRFSAERTGGSVSTLTIQRTQQEDSAVYLCASSTWTGGKGYTFGSGTRLTVV.

J is TRBJ1-3 and V is TRBV30; maybe TRBD1 (6 bases). Germline values: CDR1 GTSNPN, CDR2 SVGIG (reference sequence). This CDR3 region has 14 residues. Trimming stripped 2 bases from V and 3 bases from J, with 11 bases between. CDR3 region: CAWSTGGHGNTIYF. The CDR3 coding sequence is TGTGCCTGGAGTACGGGGGGGCATGGAAACACCATATATTTT.

J is TRBJ1-1 and V is TRBV25-1; 7 positions agree with TRBD1. The V gene's germline CDR1 is MGHDK and CDR2 SYGVNS. The CDR3 covers 12 residues. V gave up 11 bases and J gave up 1 base; unmatched junction bases: 4. CDR3 sequence reads: CASRGTNTEAFF. DNA for the CDR3: TGTGCCTCCAGGGGGACGAACACTGAAGCTTTCTTT.

This clone was counted between two and nine times. This sequence joins TRBV6-5 and TRBJ2-7, with D tentatively TRBD2 (5 bases). The CDR3 runs 15 residues. CDR1 is MNHEY and CDR2 is SVGAGI in the germline V gene. Between the trimmed V and J ends, which lost 2 bases and 1 base, there was a span of 12 bases. The CDR3 bases are TGTGCCAGCAGTTACAGTCAGGACTCTTCCTACGAGCAGTACTTC. Amino acid sequence: CASSYSQDSSYEQYF.

The chain employs TRBV5-1 and TRBJ1-2; D possibly corresponds to TRBD1 (5 bases). V was cut by 0 bases and J by 0 bases, with 18 bases left in between. Germline V gene lookup returns CDR1 SGHRS and CDR2 YFSETQ. The CDR3 runs 18 residues. Here the CDR3 reads CASSLGWSGATTNYGYTF. The CDR3 nucleotides are TGCGCCAGCAGCTTGGGGTGGAGCGGGGCTACCACTAACTATGGCTACACCTTC.

The chain combines TRBV25-1 with TRBJ2-7; 12 bases match TRBD2. There are 18 residues in the CDR3. J was trimmed by 6 bases and V by 5 bases; bases with no gene match: 17. Germline V gives CDR1 MGHDK, CDR2 SYGVNS. The CDR3 nucleotides are TGTGCCAGCAGTCCACGGGGAGGACTAGCGGGGAACCCAGGCGAGCAGTACTTC. It specifies CASSPRGGLAGNPGEQYF.

This clone turned up a few times. The V and J genes are TRBV27 and TRBJ1-1; D perhaps matches TRBD1 (6 bases). Germline CDR1 reads MNHEY; CDR2 reads SMNVEV (reference sequence). The CDR3 loop spans 15 amino acids. V shed 5 bases and J shed 0 bases, with 13 bases lying between them. The CDR3 loop is CASSGQLALNTEAFF. The CDR3, as DNA: TGTGCCAGCAGTGGACAGTTAGCCTTGAACACTGAAGCTTTCTTT.

This chain uses TRBV7-2 with TRBJ2-7; no clear D. CDR1 SGHTA and CDR2 FQGNSA come from the germline V gene. The V gene lost 2 bases and the J gene lost 4 bases, with 9 bases spanning the gap. The length of the CDR3 is 13 residues. The CDR3 coding sequence is TGTGCCAGCAGCTTACGGAGAGAGTACGAGCAGTACTTC. It translates to CASSLRREYEQYF.

This chain uses TRBV5-1 with TRBJ2-5; no definite D call. The CDR3 runs 11 residues. The V end was cut by 1 base, the J end by 4 bases, with 2 bases between. Germline V gene data show CDR1 as SGHRS and CDR2 as YFSETQ. The CDR3 DNA reads as TGCGCCAGCAGCTTGCTAGAGACCCAGTACTTC. It specifies CASSLLETQYF.

This clone is a singleton in its sample. The J gene is TRBJ2-1, the V gene TRBV7-2; D is possibly TRBD1 (6 bases). Germline lookup yields CDR1 SGHTA and CDR2 FQGNSA. CDR3 length: 15 amino acids. V was trimmed by 7 bases and J by 4 bases, leaving 17 bases between them. This CDR3 reads CASNPVGGGYNEQFF. CDR3 nucleotides: TGTGCCAGCAACCCCGTTGGGGGCGGGTACAATGAGCAGTTCTTC.

This clone came up once. The chain has TRBV7-3 and TRBJ2-5; the D gene is possibly TRBD1 (6 bases). The CDR3 sequence is 13 residues long. Germline values: CDR1 SGHTA, CDR2 FQGTGA. V was clipped by 5 bases and J by 2 bases, with 9 bases between them. CDR3: CASSPGQQETQYF. DNA of the CDR3: TGTGCCAGCAGCCCCGGACAGCAAGAGACCCAGTACTTC.